The rows below give T cell receptor beta chains drawn from one sample of a study of blood T cells in healthy people across ages. From the 5' RACE reads, TCRdb called clonotypes with MiXCR, one entry per CDR3 protein. The table records over 950,000 distinct CDR3 sequences, around two fifths of them present only once. The sample was blood. The receptors derive from a man aged 18 to 29 in good health. CDR3s include the opening cysteine and the closing phenylalanine or tryptophan. D genes are given only for firm matches.

V gene	D gene	J gene	CDR3 protein
TRBV6-5	-	TRBJ1-1	CASSSPHAANTEAFF
TRBV9	-	TRBJ1-2	CASSPSDTTNYGYTF
TRBV7-7	-	TRBJ2-3	CAPGRISTDTQYF
TRBV27	TRBD1	TRBJ1-1	CASIRGPGGGGEAFF
TRBV6-5	-	TRBJ2-1	CASSYSGAQSSSFF
TRBV12-3/TRBV12-4	TRBD1	TRBJ1-2	CASSFIVGQGNYGYTF
TRBV5-1	-	TRBJ1-2	CASSLAVRGDYGYTF
TRBV12-3/TRBV12-4	-	TRBJ1-5	CASSISNSNQPQHF
TRBV10-3	TRBD2	TRBJ2-3	CAISKSGASTDTQYF
TRBV7-2	TRBD1	TRBJ1-4	CASSTDRERSEKLFF
TRBV20-1	TRBD1	TRBJ1-2	CSARDAGTADYGYTF
TRBV9	-	TRBJ2-5	CASSASVEQYF
TRBV29-1	-	TRBJ1-2	CSVEEGNYGYTF
TRBV7-6	-	TRBJ2-7	CASSLVAASSYEQYF
TRBV5-4	-	TRBJ1-2	CASSPLGPGNYGYTF
TRBV9	-	TRBJ1-1	CASSVPNRDSDTEAFF
TRBV20-1	TRBD1	TRBJ2-2	CSAKGQGKGTGELFF
TRBV20-1	-	TRBJ2-7	CSADEGGASYNEQYF
TRBV29-1	-	TRBJ2-5	CSVGEEQYF
TRBV5-1	-	TRBJ1-1	CASSWDFLNTEAFF
TRBV20-1	-	TRBJ2-4	CSAPMTGALSYNEQYF
TRBV6-6	-	TRBJ1-5	CASGRVNRDGLNQPQHF
TRBV20-1	-	TRBJ2-1	CSARIHEQFF
TRBV12-3/TRBV12-4	TRBD1	TRBJ1-1	CASSLGDSRNTEAFF
TRBV28	-	TRBJ1-4	CASSFRPLSREKLFF
TRBV3-1	-	TRBJ2-5	CASSQDSEVETQYF
TRBV3-1	-	TRBJ2-3	CASSQGFPRGTDTQYF
TRBV11-2	-	TRBJ2-6	CASSLELGALSGANVLTF
TRBV5-6	-	TRBJ1-1	CASSLMGPALNTEAFF
TRBV7-7	-	TRBJ2-1	CASSLAGRQSEQFF
TRBV18	TRBD2	TRBJ2-1	CASSLATSGGLYNEQFF
TRBV6-5	-	TRBJ1-2	CASTYPSADGYTF
TRBV4-3	-	TRBJ2-5	CASSGLKGRQETQYF
TRBV20-1	-	TRBJ1-2	CSARNLFRDRYGYTF
TRBV10-3	-	-	CATSPSGTESYNEQYF
TRBV9	-	TRBJ2-3	CASSVEDAFLTDTQYF
TRBV14	-	TRBJ2-7	CASSQEGTYEQYF
TRBV12-5	-	TRBJ1-5	CASGLREGDQPQHF
TRBV20-1	-	TRBJ1-1	CSARVRANTEAFF
TRBV20-1	-	TRBJ2-1	CSAGGVQGFKFF
TRBV29-1	TRBD1	TRBJ1-2	CSVVAGTGGGYTF
TRBV18	-	-	CASSPLGSSYNEQYF
TRBV14	-	TRBJ2-5	CASSQAGQGLYF
TRBV9	-	TRBJ1-1	CASSPRGRGTEAFF
TRBV15	TRBD1	TRBJ1-3	CATSRDGQGAYTIYF
TRBV9	-	TRBJ2-2	CASSVESMNTGELFF
TRBV4-2	-	-	CVSSQDLGTPYNEQYF
TRBV12-3/TRBV12-4	-	TRBJ1-2	CASSLGRVYTF
TRBV2	-	TRBJ1-3	CARGSGNTIYF
TRBV18	TRBD1	TRBJ2-2	CASSPPNRGLSTGELFF
TRBV6-5	TRBD2	TRBJ2-3	CASRSRGGHGDTQYF
TRBV4-3	TRBD2	TRBJ2-3	CASSRGYGGGTDTQYF
TRBV6-2/TRBV6-3	-	TRBJ2-1	CASGYPTGLSEQFF
TRBV12-3/TRBV12-4	-	TRBJ1-4	CASRDPGRPNEKLFF
TRBV19	-	TRBJ2-2	CASSIWILDTGELFF
TRBV14	-	TRBJ2-3	CASSQVGRMGTDTQYF